This TCR beta chain was recorded in a study of blood T cells in healthy people across ages. The CDR3 is 13 amino acids. With 2 bases removed from V and 8 bases from J, the gap between germline ends came to 9 bases. This clonotype was seen ten or more times. A second PCR, run for about 7 to 12 cycles, used a sample-barcoded 5' primer plus a J-beta primer mix. Using its own MiXCR run on the 5' RACE reads, TCRdb lists one record per CDR3 protein. Here the sample spans some 1.5 million distinct CDR3 sequences, roughly 28% being singletons. V is TRBV12-3 or TRBV12-4 and J is TRBJ1-4; maybe TRBD1 (6 bases). This clonotype was obtained from a woman in her twenties or thirties in good health. The sample was blood. Written as DNA, the CDR3 is TGTGCCAGCAGTTTATATAGGGGGGAAAAACTGTTTTTT. Residues: CASSLYRGEKLFF.